Given below is one T cell receptor beta chain in context. Its matching antigen is unknown. The sample belongs to a study of response to subunit inactivated influenza vaccine. Study-level points and caveats: New T cells are recruited in small numbers by each seasonal influenza vaccination, according to the authors' suggestion.

TCRdb re-called the RT-PCR reads through MiXCR, storing one row per CDR3 protein. This table has hundreds of thousands of distinct CDR3 sequences, approximately 14% appearing once. Germline-derived CDR1 and CDR2 are DFQATT and SNEGSKA (reference sequence). The J segment lost 7 bases and the V segment lost 3 bases, leaving 14 bases of the junction unmatched. The CDR3 contains 15 residues. The clonotype comes from a man aged 50 to 59 who received an inactivated influenza vaccine. This chain connects TRBV20-1 to TRBJ2-7; TRBD2 agrees at 8 bases. Material: PBMCs from blood, obtained 12 days after vaccination. The CDR3 bases are TGCAGTGCTAGGGAATTTTTGGCGGGGGGCTGGGAGCAGTACTTC. Translated, it gives CSAREFLAGGWEQYF.